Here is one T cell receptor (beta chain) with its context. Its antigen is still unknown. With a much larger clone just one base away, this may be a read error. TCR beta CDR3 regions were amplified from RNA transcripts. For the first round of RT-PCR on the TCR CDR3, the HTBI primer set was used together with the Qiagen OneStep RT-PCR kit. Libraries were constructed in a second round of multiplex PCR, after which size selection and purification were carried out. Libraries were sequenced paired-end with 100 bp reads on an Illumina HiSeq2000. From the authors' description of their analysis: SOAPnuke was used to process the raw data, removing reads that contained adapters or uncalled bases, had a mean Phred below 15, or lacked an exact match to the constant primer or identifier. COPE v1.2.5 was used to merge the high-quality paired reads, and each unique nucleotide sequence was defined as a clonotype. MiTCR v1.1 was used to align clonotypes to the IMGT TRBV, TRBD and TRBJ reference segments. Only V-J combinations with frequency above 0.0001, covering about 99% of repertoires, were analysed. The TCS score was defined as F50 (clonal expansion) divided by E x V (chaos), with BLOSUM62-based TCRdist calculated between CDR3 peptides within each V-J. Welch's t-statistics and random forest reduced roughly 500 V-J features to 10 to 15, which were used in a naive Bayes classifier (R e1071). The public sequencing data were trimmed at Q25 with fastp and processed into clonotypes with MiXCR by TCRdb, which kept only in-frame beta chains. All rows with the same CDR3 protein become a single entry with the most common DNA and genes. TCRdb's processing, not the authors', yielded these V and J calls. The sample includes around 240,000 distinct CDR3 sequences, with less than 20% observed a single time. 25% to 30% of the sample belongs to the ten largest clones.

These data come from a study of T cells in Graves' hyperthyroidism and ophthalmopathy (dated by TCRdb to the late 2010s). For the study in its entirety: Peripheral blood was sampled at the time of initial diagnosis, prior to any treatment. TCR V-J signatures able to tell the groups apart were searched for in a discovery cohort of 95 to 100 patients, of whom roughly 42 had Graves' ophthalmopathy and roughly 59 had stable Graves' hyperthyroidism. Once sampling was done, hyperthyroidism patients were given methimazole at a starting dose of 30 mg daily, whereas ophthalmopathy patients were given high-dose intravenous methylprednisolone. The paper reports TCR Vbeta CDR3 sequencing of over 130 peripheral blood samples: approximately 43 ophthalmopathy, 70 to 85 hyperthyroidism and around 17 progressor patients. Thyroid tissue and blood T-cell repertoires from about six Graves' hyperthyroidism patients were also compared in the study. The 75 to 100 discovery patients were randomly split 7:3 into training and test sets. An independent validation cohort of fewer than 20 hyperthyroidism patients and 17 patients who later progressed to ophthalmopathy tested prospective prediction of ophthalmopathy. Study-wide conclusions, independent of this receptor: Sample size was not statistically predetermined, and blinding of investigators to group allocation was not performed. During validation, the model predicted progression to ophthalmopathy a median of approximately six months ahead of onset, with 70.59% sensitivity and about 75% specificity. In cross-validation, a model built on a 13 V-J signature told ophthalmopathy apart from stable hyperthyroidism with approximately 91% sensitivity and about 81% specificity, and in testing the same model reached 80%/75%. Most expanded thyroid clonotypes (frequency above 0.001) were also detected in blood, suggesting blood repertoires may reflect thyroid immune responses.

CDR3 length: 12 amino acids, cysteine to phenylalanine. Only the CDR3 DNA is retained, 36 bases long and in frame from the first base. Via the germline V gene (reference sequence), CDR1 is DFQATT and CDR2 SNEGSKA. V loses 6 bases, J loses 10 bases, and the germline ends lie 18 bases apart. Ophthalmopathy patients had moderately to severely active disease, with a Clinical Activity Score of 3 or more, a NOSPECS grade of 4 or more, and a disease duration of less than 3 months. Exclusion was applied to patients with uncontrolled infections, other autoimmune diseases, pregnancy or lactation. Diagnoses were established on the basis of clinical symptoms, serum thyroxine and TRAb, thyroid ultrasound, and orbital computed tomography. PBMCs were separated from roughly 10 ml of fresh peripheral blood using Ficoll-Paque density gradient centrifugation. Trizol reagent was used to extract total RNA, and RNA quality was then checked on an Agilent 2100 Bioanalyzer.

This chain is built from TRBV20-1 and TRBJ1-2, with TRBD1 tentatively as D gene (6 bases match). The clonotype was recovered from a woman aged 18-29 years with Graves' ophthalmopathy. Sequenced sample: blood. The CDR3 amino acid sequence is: CSAAQTGRDYTF. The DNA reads TGCAGTGCAGCCCAGACAGGAAGGGACTACACCTTC.